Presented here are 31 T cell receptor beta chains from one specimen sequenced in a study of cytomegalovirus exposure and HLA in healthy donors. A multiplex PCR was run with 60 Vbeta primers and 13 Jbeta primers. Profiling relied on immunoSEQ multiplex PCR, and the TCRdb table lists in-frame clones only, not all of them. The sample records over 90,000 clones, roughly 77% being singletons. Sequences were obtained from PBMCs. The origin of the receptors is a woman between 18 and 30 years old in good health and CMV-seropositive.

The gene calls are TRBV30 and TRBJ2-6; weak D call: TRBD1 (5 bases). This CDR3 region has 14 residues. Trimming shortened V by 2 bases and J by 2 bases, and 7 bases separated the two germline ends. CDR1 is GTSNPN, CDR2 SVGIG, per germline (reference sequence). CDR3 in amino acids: CAWSSRAGANVLTF. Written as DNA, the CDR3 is TGTGCCTGGAGTTCCAGGGCTGGGGCCAACGTCCTGACTTTC. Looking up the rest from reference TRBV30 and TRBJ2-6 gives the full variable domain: SQTIHQWPATLVQPVGSPLSLECTVEGTSNPNLYWYRQAAGRGLQLLFYSVGIGQISSEVPQNLSASRPQDRQFILSSKKLLLSDSGFYLCAWSSRAGANVLTFGAGSRLTVL.

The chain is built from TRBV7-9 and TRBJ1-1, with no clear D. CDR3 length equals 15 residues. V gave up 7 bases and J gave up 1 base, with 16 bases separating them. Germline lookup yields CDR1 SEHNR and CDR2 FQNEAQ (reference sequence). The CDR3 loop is CASTPPLSQNTEAFF. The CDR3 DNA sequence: TGTGCCAGCACCCCGCCCCTATCCCAGAACACTGAAGCTTTCTTT.

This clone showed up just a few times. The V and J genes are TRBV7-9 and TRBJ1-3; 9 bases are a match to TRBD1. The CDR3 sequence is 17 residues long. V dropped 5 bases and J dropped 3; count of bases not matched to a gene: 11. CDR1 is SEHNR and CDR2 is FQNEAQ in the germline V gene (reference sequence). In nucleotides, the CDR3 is TGTGCCAGCAGCCCGGGACAGGGTTTTGGTTTTGGAAACACCATATATTTT. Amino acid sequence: CASSPGQGFGFGNTIYF. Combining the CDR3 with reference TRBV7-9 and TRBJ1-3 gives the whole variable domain DTGVSQNPRHKITKRGQNVTFRCDPISEHNRLYWYRQTLGQGPEFLTYFQNEAQLEKSRLLSDRFSAERPKGSFSTLEIQRTEQGDSAMYLCASSPGQGFGFGNTIYFGEGSWLTVV.

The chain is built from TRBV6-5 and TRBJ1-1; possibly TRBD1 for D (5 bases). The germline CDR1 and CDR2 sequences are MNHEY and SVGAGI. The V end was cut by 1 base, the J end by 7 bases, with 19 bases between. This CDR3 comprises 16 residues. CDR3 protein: CASSYFGGYGGDEAFF. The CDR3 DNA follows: TGTGCCAGCAGTTACTTTGGGGGGTACGGCGGGGATGAAGCTTTCTTT.

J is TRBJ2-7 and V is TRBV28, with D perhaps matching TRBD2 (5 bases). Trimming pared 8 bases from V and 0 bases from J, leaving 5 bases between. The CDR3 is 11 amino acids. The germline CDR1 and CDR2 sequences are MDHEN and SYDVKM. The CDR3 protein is CASRGSYEQYF. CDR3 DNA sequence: TGTGCCAGCCGGGGCTCCTACGAGCAGTACTTC.

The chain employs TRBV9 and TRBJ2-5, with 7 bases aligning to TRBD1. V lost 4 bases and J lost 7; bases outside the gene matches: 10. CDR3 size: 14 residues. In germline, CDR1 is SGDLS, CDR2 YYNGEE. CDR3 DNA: TGTGCCAGCAGCCCTCAGACAGGGTCCGGGACCCAGTACTTC. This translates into CASSPQTGSGTQYF. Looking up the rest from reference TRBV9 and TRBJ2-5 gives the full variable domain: DSGVTQTPKHLITATGQRVTLRCSPRSGDLSVYWYQQSLDQGLQFLIQYYNGEERAKGNILERFSAQQFPDLHSELNLSSLELGDSALYFCASSPQTGSGTQYFGPGTRLLVL.

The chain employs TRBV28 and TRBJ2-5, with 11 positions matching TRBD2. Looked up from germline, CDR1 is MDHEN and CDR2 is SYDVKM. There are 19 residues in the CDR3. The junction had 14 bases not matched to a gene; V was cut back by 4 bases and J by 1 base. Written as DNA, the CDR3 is TGTGCCAGCAGTTCCGCAGTCCTAGGACTAGCGGGCCTCCAAGAGACCCAGTACTTC. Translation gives CASSSAVLGLAGLQETQYF.

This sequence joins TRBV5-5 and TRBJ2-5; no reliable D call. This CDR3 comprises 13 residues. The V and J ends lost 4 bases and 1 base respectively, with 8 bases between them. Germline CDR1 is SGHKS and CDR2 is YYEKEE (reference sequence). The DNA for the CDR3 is TGTGCCAGCAGCCTGCAGTTCCAAGAGACCCAGTACTTC. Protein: CASSLQFQETQYF.

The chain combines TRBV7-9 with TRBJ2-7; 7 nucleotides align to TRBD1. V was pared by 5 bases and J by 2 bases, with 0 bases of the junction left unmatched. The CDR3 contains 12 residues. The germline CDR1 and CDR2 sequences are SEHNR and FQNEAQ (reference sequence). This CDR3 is CASSQGAYEQYF. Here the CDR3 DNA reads TGTGCCAGCAGCCAGGGGGCCTACGAGCAGTACTTC.

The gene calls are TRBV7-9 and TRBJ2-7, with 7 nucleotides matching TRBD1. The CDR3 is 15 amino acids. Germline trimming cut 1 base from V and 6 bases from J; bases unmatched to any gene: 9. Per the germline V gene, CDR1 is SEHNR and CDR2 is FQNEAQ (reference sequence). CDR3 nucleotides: TGTGCCAGCAGCTTAGTTGCAGGGGGAGAGGTCGAGCAGTACTTC. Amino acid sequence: CASSLVAGGEVEQYF.

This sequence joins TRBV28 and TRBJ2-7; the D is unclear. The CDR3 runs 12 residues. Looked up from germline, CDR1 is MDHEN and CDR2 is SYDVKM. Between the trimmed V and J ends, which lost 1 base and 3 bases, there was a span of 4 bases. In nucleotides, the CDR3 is TGTGCCAGCAGTTTATATCGCTACGAGCAGTACTTC. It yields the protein CASSLYRYEQYF.

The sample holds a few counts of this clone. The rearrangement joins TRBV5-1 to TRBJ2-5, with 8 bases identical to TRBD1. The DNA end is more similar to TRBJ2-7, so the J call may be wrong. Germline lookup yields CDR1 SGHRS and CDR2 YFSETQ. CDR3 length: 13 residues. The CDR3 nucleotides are TGCGCCAGCAGCTCCAGGACAGGGAACGAGCAGTACTTC. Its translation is CASSSRTGNEQYF.

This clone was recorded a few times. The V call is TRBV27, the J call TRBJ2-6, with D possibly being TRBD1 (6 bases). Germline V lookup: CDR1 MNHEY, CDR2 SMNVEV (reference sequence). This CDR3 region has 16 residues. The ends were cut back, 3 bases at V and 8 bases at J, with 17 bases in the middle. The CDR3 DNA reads TGTGCCAGCAGTTTCTCCCACAGGGCTAGTACCAACGTCCTGACTTTC. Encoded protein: CASSFSHRASTNVLTF.

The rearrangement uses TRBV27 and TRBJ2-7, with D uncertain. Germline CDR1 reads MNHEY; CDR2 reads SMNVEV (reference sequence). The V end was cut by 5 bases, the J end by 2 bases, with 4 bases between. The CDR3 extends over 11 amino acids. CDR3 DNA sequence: TGTGCCAGCAGTCTCGCCTACGAGCAGTACTTC. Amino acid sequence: CASSLAYEQYF.

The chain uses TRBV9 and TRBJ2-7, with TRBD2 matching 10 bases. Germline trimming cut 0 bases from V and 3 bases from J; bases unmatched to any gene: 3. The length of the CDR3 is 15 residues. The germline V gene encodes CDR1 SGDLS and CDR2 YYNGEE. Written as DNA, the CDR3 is TGTGCCAGCAGCGTAGCATGGACTAGCGGCTACGAGCAGTACTTC. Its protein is CASSVAWTSGYEQYF.

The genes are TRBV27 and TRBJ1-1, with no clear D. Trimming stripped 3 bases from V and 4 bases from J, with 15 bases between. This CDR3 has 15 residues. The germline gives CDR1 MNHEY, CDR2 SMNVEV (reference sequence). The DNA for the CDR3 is TGTGCCAGCAGTTTCGCAGGTCGCTCTGGCACTGAAGCTTTCTTT. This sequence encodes CASSFAGRSGTEAFF.

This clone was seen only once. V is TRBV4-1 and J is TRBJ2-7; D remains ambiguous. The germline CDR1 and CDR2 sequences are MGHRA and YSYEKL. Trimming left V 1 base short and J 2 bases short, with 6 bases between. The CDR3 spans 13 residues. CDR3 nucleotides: TGCGCCAGCAGCCAAGGTCTAGCCTACGAGCAGTACTTC. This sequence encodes CASSQGLAYEQYF.

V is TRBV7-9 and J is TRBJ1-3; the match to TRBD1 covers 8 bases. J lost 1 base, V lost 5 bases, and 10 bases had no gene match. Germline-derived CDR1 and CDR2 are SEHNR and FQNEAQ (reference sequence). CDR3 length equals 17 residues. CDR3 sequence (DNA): TGTGCCAGCAGCCACCCGGACAGGGCGGTATCTGGAAACACCATATATTTT. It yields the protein CASSHPDRAVSGNTIYF.

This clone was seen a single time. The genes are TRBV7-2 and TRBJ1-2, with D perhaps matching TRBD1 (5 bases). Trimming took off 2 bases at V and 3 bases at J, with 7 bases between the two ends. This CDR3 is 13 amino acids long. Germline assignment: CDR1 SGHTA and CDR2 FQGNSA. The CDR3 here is CASSLTGDYGYTF. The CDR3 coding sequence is TGTGCCAGCAGCTTAACGGGGGACTATGGCTACACCTTC. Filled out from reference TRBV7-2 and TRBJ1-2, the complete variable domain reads GAGVSQSPSNKVTEKGKDVELRCDPISGHTALYWYRQSLGQGLEFLIYFQGNSAPDKSGLPSDRFSAERTGGSVSTLTIQRTQQEDSAVYLCASSLTGDYGYTFGSGTRLTVV.

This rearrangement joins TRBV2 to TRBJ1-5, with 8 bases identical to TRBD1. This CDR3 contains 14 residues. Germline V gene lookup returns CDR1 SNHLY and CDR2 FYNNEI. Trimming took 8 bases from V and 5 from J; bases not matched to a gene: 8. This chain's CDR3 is CASGYQGADQPQHF. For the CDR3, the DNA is TGTGCCAGCGGTTACCAGGGGGCGGATCAGCCCCAGCATTTT.

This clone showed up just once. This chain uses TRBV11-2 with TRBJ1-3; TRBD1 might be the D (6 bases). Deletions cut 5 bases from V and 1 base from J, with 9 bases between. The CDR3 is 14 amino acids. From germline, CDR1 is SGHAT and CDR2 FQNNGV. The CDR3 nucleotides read TGTGCCAGCAGCGACAGGAGGTCTGGAAACACCATATATTTT. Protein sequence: CASSDRRSGNTIYF.

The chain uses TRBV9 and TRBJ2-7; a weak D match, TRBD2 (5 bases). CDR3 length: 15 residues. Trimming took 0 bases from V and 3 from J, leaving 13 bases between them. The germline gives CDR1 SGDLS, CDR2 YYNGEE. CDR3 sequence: CASSVGRGYDYEQYF. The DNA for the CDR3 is TGTGCCAGCAGCGTAGGACGGGGTTACGACTACGAGCAGTACTTC.

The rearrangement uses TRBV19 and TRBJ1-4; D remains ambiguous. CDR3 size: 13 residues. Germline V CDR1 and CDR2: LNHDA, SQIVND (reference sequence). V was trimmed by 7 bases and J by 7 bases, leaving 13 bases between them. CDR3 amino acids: CASTENMGEKLFF. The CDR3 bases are TGTGCCAGTACGGAGAATATGGGTGAAAAACTGTTTTTT.

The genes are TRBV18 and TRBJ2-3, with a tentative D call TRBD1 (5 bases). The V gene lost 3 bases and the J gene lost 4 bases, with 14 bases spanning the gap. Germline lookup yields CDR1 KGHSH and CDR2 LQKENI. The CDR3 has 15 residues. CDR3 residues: CASSPKWQGADTQYF. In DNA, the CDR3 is TGTGCCAGCTCACCGAAATGGCAGGGCGCAGATACGCAGTATTTT.

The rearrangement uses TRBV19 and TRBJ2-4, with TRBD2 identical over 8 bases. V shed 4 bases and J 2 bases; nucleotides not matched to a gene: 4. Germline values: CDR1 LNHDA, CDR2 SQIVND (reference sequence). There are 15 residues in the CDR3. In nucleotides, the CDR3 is TGTGCCAGTAGTACCGGGGGGGTCTCCAAAAACATTCAGTACTTC. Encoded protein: CASSTGGVSKNIQYF.

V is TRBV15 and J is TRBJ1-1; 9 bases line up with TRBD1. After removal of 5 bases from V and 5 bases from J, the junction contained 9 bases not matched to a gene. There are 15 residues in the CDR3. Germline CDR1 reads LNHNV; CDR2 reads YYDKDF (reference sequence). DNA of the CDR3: TGTGCCACCAGCCCGGGACAGGGTCGTGTTACTGAAGCTTTCTTT. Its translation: CATSPGQGRVTEAFF. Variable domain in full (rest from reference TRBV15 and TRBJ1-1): DAMVIQNPRYQVTQFGKPVTLSCSQTLNHNVMYWYQQKSSQAPKLLFHYYDKDFNNEADTPDNFQSRRPNTSFCFLDIRSPGLGDTAMYLCATSPGQGRVTEAFFGQGTRLTVV.

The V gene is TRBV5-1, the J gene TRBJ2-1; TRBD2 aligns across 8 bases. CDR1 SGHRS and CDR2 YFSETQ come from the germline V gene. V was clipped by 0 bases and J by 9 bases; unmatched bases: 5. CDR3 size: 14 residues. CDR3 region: CASSLENSGTEQFF. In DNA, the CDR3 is TGCGCCAGCAGCTTGGAGAATAGCGGGACTGAGCAGTTCTTC.

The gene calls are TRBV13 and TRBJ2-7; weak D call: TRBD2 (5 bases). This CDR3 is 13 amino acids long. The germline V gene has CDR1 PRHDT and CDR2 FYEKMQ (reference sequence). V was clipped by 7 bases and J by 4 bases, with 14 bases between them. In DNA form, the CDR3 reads TGTGCCAGCAACCGCCGAGGGTGGTACGAGCAGTACTTC. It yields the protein CASNRRGWYEQYF.

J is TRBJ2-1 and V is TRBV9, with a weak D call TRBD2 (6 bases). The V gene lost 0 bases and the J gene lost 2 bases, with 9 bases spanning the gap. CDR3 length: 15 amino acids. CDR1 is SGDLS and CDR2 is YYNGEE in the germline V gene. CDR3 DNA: TGTGCCAGCAGCGTAGTTGCGGGGACCTACAATGAGCAGTTCTTC. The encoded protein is CASSVVAGTYNEQFF.

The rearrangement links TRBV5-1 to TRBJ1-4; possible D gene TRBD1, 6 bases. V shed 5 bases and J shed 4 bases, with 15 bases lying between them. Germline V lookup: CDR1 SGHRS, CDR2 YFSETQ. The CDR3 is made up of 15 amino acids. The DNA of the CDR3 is TGCGCCAGCAGTATGAACCAGGGGATTAATGAAAAACTGTTTTTT. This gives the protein CASSMNQGINEKLFF.

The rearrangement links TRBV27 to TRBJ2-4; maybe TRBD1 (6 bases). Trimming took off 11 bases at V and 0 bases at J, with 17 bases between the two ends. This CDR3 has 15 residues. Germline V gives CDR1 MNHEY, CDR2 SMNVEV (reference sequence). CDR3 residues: CAGPRGRGAKNIQYF. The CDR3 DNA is TGTGCCGGACCCAGGGGAAGGGGAGCCAAAAACATTCAGTACTTC.